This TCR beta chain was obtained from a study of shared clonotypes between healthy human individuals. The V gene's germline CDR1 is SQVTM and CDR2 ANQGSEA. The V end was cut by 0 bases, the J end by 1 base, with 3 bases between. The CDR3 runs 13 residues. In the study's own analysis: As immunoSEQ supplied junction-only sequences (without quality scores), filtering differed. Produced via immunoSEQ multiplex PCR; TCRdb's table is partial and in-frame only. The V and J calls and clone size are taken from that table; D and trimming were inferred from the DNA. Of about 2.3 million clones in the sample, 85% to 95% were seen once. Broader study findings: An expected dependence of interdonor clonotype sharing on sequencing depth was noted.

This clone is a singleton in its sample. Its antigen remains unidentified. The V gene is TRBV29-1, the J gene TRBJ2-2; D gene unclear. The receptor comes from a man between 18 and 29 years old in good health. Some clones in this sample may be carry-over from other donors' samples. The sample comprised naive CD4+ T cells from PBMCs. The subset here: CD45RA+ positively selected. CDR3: CSVEEKNTGELFF. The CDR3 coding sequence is TGCAGCGTTGAAGAAAAGAACACCGGGGAGCTGTTTTTT.